The rows below give T cell receptor beta chains drawn from one sample of a study of T and B cells in COVID-19 patients. TCRdb analysed the multiplex PCR reads with MiXCR anew, one entry per CDR3 protein. This sample has about 15,000 distinct CDR3 sequences; 25% to 30% occur once, and the top ten carry less than 4.5%. The sample consisted of blood. The source is a human donor who had recovered from COVID-19. Both conserved end residues are part of each CDR3. A D gene is named only where the DNA matches it firmly. The size field is filled for only some rows; it gives once, few, many or a size class.

d_gene: TRBD2; j_gene: TRBJ2-5; abundance: -; v_gene: TRBV6-2/TRBV6-3; CDR3nt: TGTGCCAGCAGTTTTGCAGCGGGGGGGCCGGAGACCCAGTACTTC; CDR3aa: CASSFAAGGPETQYF
d_gene: -; j_gene: TRBJ1-4; abundance: many; v_gene: TRBV27; CDR3nt: TGTGCCAGCAGGGGTGGAACAGCTAATGAAAAACTGTTTTTT; CDR3aa: CASRGGTANEKLFF
d_gene: -; j_gene: TRBJ2-2; abundance: medium-sized; v_gene: TRBV12-3/TRBV12-4; CDR3nt: TGTGCCACCAGTCTGCCTAGCACCGGGGAGCTGTTTTTT; CDR3aa: CATSLPSTGELFF
d_gene: -; j_gene: TRBJ2-3; abundance: -; v_gene: TRBV5-6; CDR3nt: TGTGCCAGCAGCTTGGGTTCTATCAGGGACACAGATACGCAGTATTTT; CDR3aa: CASSLGSIRDTDTQYF
d_gene: -; j_gene: TRBJ2-1; abundance: few; v_gene: TRBV5-1; CDR3nt: TGCGCCAGCAGCTTCCCGTCGAACTCCTACAATGAGCAGTTCTTC; CDR3aa: CASSFPSNSYNEQFF
d_gene: TRBD2; j_gene: TRBJ2-3; abundance: medium-sized; v_gene: TRBV19; CDR3nt: TGTGCCAGTAGTTCCCCTCCACTAGCGGGGGTCCCAGATACGCAGTATTTT; CDR3aa: CASSSPPLAGVPDTQYF
d_gene: -; j_gene: TRBJ2-5; abundance: medium-sized; v_gene: TRBV19; CDR3nt: TGTGCCAGTTCCGAGGGTACCCAAGAGACCCAGTACTTC; CDR3aa: CASSEGTQETQYF
d_gene: -; j_gene: TRBJ1-4; abundance: few; v_gene: TRBV27; CDR3nt: TGTGCCAGCAGTCCACACCTCGCCGGGGCGGATAATGAAAAACTGTTTTTT; CDR3aa: CASSPHLAGADNEKLFF
d_gene: -; j_gene: TRBJ2-3; abundance: medium-sized; v_gene: TRBV15; CDR3nt: TGTGCCACCAACATGGGACGCGCAGATACGCAGTATTTT; CDR3aa: CATNMGRADTQYF
d_gene: TRBD1; j_gene: TRBJ2-7; abundance: medium-sized; v_gene: TRBV29-1; CDR3nt: TGCAGCGTTGAATCCGGGACAGAGTACTTC; CDR3aa: CSVESGTEYF
d_gene: -; j_gene: TRBJ1-1; abundance: -; v_gene: TRBV6-5; CDR3nt: TGTGCCAGCAGTTGGAAGGCTGAAGCTTTCTTT; CDR3aa: CASSWKAEAFF
d_gene: -; j_gene: TRBJ1-1; abundance: many; v_gene: TRBV15; CDR3nt: TGTGCCACCAGCAGGGAGAGGTTTGGAGGGGCTTTCTTT; CDR3aa: CATSRERFGGAFF
d_gene: TRBD1; j_gene: TRBJ1-1; abundance: -; v_gene: TRBV6-5; CDR3nt: TGTGCCAGCACCCCTGGGCAGGGGGGCACTGAAGCTTTCTTT; CDR3aa: CASTPGQGGTEAFF
d_gene: -; j_gene: TRBJ2-2; abundance: -; v_gene: TRBV19; CDR3nt: TGTGCCAGTAGTCGAGGGTCCGGGGAGCTGTTTTTT; CDR3aa: CASSRGSGELFF
d_gene: -; j_gene: TRBJ1-6; abundance: few; v_gene: TRBV6-5; CDR3nt: TGTGCCAGCAGCTACCTTGGTTCACCCCTCCACTTT; CDR3aa: CASSYLGSPLHF
d_gene: -; j_gene: TRBJ1-2; abundance: -; v_gene: TRBV6-6; CDR3nt: TGTGCCAGCAGGGATCCGATTTGGGGCTACACCTTC; CDR3aa: CASRDPIWGYTF
d_gene: -; j_gene: TRBJ2-7; abundance: few; v_gene: TRBV10-3; CDR3nt: TGTGCCATCAGTGAGGGGGATTGGCACGAGCAGTACTTC; CDR3aa: CAISEGDWHEQYF
d_gene: -; j_gene: TRBJ1-6; abundance: few; v_gene: TRBV5-1; CDR3nt: TGCGCCAGCAGCTTGGTTCAGAATTCACCCCTCCACTTT; CDR3aa: CASSLVQNSPLHF
d_gene: -; j_gene: TRBJ2-4; abundance: -; v_gene: TRBV7-6; CDR3nt: TGTGCCAGCAGCGTACGGACCCGGGACACACTTCTCTTC; CDR3aa: CASSVRTRDTLLF
d_gene: -; j_gene: TRBJ1-1; abundance: many; v_gene: TRBV11-1; CDR3nt: TGTGCCAGCAGCTTAGATGGGGCGGGGTACACTGAAGCTTTCTTT; CDR3aa: CASSLDGAGYTEAFF
d_gene: -; j_gene: TRBJ2-7; abundance: many; v_gene: TRBV27; CDR3nt: TGTGCCAGCAAGGGAACCGCAGACACCTACGAGCAGTACTTC; CDR3aa: CASKGTADTYEQYF
d_gene: -; j_gene: TRBJ2-4; abundance: -; v_gene: TRBV11-1; CDR3nt: TGTGCCAGCAGCTACGGGGGAGTTCAGTACTTC; CDR3aa: CASSYGGVQYF
d_gene: -; j_gene: TRBJ2-3; abundance: once; v_gene: TRBV6-5; CDR3nt: TGTGCCAGCAGTTACTCATGGGAGGGGGCAGATACGCAGTATTTT; CDR3aa: CASSYSWEGADTQYF
d_gene: -; j_gene: TRBJ1-6; abundance: -; v_gene: TRBV6-5; CDR3nt: TGTGCCAGCAGTTACTCGGAGGCCAATTCAACCCTCCACTTT; CDR3aa: CASSYSEANSTLHF
d_gene: -; j_gene: TRBJ2-5; abundance: few; v_gene: TRBV4-3; CDR3nt: TGCGCCAGCAGCCAAGGGCTGGTGGGAGAGACCCAGTACTTC; CDR3aa: CASSQGLVGETQYF
d_gene: -; j_gene: TRBJ1-1; abundance: many; v_gene: TRBV19; CDR3nt: TGTGCCAGTAACATACAGGGAGCTGAAGCTTTCTTT; CDR3aa: CASNIQGAEAFF
d_gene: TRBD2; j_gene: TRBJ2-7; abundance: -; v_gene: TRBV6-2/TRBV6-3; CDR3nt: TGTGCCAGCAGTCGGGGGGCCTACGAGCAGTACTTC; CDR3aa: CASSRGAYEQYF
d_gene: TRBD1; j_gene: TRBJ1-3; abundance: few; v_gene: TRBV5-1; CDR3nt: TGCGCCAGCAGCTCAGCCACAGGGGGCTCTGGAAACACCATATATTTT; CDR3aa: CASSSATGGSGNTIYF
d_gene: -; j_gene: TRBJ1-3; abundance: -; v_gene: TRBV5-1; CDR3nt: TGCGCCAGCAGCTTGGTCTCCGGGTTTGGAAACACCATATATTTT; CDR3aa: CASSLVSGFGNTIYF
d_gene: TRBD1; j_gene: TRBJ1-2; abundance: -; v_gene: TRBV6-5; CDR3nt: TGTGCCAGCAGTTACTCGACAGGGTCCAACTATGGCTACACCTTC; CDR3aa: CASSYSTGSNYGYTF
d_gene: -; j_gene: TRBJ2-7; abundance: -; v_gene: TRBV7-2; CDR3nt: TGTGCCAGCAGTAGTTACGGGGGGCTCTACGAGCAGTACTTC; CDR3aa: CASSSYGGLYEQYF
d_gene: TRBD1; j_gene: TRBJ2-5; abundance: -; v_gene: TRBV25-1; CDR3nt: TGTGCCAGCAGTGGAGGACAGGAAGAGACCCAGTACTTC; CDR3aa: CASSGGQEETQYF
d_gene: -; j_gene: TRBJ2-1; abundance: medium-sized; v_gene: TRBV29-1; CDR3nt: TGCAGCGTTTACCGGAATGAGCAGTTCTTC; CDR3aa: CSVYRNEQFF
d_gene: -; j_gene: TRBJ1-1; abundance: few; v_gene: TRBV19; CDR3nt: TGTGCCAGTAGCCCCCAGGGGAACACTGAAGCTTTCTTT; CDR3aa: CASSPQGNTEAFF
d_gene: TRBD2; j_gene: TRBJ2-1; abundance: -; v_gene: TRBV7-7; CDR3nt: TGTGCTAGCAGCCCCGGGACTAGCGTAGGATGGCAGTTCTTC; CDR3aa: CASSPGTSVGWQFF
d_gene: -; j_gene: TRBJ2-1; abundance: -; v_gene: TRBV6-5; CDR3nt: TGTGCCAGCAGTGAGTCCGGGGGTATCCCCTACAATGAGCAGTTCTTC; CDR3aa: CASSESGGIPYNEQFF
d_gene: -; j_gene: TRBJ2-2; abundance: -; v_gene: TRBV5-1; CDR3nt: TGCGCCAGCAGCGGCGGACACGCCACCGGGGAGCTGTTTTTT; CDR3aa: CASSGGHATGELFF
d_gene: -; j_gene: TRBJ1-6; abundance: few; v_gene: TRBV7-2; CDR3nt: TGTGCCAGCAGCGCTCAGAGGACTTCACCCCTCCACTTT; CDR3aa: CASSAQRTSPLHF
d_gene: -; j_gene: TRBJ1-5; abundance: -; v_gene: TRBV6-1; CDR3nt: TGTGCCAGCGACCGGGAAAGATTGGGGACAAGCGGTTCGCAGCCCCAGCATTTT; CDR3aa: CASDRERLGTSGSQPQHF
d_gene: TRBD1; j_gene: TRBJ1-2; abundance: once; v_gene: TRBV20-1; CDR3nt: TGCAGTGCTAGAGAGTTCACCGGGACAGACAATGGCTACACCTTC; CDR3aa: CSAREFTGTDNGYTF
d_gene: -; j_gene: TRBJ1-4; abundance: few; v_gene: TRBV12-3/TRBV12-4; CDR3nt: TGTGCCAGCAGTTTAAGGCAGACGCCCAGTGAAAAACTGTTTTTT; CDR3aa: CASSLRQTPSEKLFF
d_gene: TRBD1; j_gene: TRBJ1-5; abundance: few; v_gene: TRBV18; CDR3nt: TGTGCCAGCGGACAGGGGTCTATCGGCAATCAGCCCCAGCATTTT; CDR3aa: CASGQGSIGNQPQHF
d_gene: -; j_gene: TRBJ2-5; abundance: -; v_gene: TRBV5-6; CDR3nt: TGTGCCAGCAGCCAACAGGGGGCGGGAGGAGAGACCCAGTACTTC; CDR3aa: CASSQQGAGGETQYF
d_gene: -; j_gene: TRBJ1-5; abundance: -; v_gene: TRBV12-3/TRBV12-4; CDR3nt: TGTGCCAGCAGTACGCAAAAACAGCCCCAGCATTTT; CDR3aa: CASSTQKQPQHF
d_gene: TRBD1; j_gene: TRBJ2-3; abundance: -; v_gene: TRBV6-2/TRBV6-3; CDR3nt: TGTGCCAGCAGAGACAGGGGGATAACGCAGTATTTT; CDR3aa: CASRDRGITQYF
d_gene: -; j_gene: TRBJ1-4; abundance: medium-sized; v_gene: TRBV19; CDR3nt: TGTGCCAGTTCCCAATGGGGAGGCAATGAAAAACTGTTTTTT; CDR3aa: CASSQWGGNEKLFF
d_gene: -; j_gene: TRBJ2-5; abundance: medium-sized; v_gene: TRBV6-5; CDR3nt: TGTGCCAGCAGTTACTCGGTTTACGAGACCCAGTACTTC; CDR3aa: CASSYSVYETQYF
d_gene: -; j_gene: TRBJ2-7; abundance: many; v_gene: TRBV6-6; CDR3nt: TGTGCCAGCACCCACCTGGGGGCCTACGAGCAGTACTTC; CDR3aa: CASTHLGAYEQYF
d_gene: -; j_gene: TRBJ1-1; abundance: few; v_gene: TRBV11-1; CDR3nt: TGTGCCAGCAGCTCCAGGGACGCTAACACTGAAGCTTTCTTT; CDR3aa: CASSSRDANTEAFF
d_gene: -; j_gene: TRBJ1-5; abundance: -; v_gene: TRBV21-1; CDR3nt: TGTGCCAGCACCCATCACCCGGACAGAAGACGCAATCAGCCCCAGCATTTT; CDR3aa: CASTHHPDRRRNQPQHF
d_gene: -; j_gene: TRBJ2-5; abundance: -; v_gene: TRBV6-5; CDR3nt: TGTGCCAGCAGTTATGGACCTCGGGAATATGCGTCTCCGGAGACCCAGTACTTC; CDR3aa: CASSYGPREYASPETQYF
d_gene: -; j_gene: TRBJ1-2; abundance: many; v_gene: TRBV6-5; CDR3nt: TGTGCCAGCAGTATGGAGCCTAACTATGGCTACACCTTC; CDR3aa: CASSMEPNYGYTF
d_gene: -; j_gene: TRBJ1-2; abundance: -; v_gene: TRBV6-2/TRBV6-3; CDR3nt: TGTGCCAGCAGTTTAGCGAACTATGGCTACACCTTC; CDR3aa: CASSLANYGYTF
d_gene: -; j_gene: TRBJ2-5; abundance: many; v_gene: TRBV7-6; CDR3nt: TGTGCCAGCAGCTTGGACGGCGTAGAGACCCAGTACTTC; CDR3aa: CASSLDGVETQYF
d_gene: TRBD1; j_gene: TRBJ1-2; abundance: once; v_gene: TRBV5-1; CDR3nt: TGCGCCAGCAGCTTGGCCGTTGTTGAGGGGGCTCATGGCTACACCTTC; CDR3aa: CASSLAVVEGAHGYTF
d_gene: -; j_gene: TRBJ2-1; abundance: -; v_gene: TRBV7-2; CDR3nt: TGTGCCTGCAGCTTATTCCTAGGGGGATACAATGAGCAGTTCTTC; CDR3aa: CACSLFLGGYNEQFF
d_gene: -; j_gene: TRBJ2-7; abundance: -; v_gene: TRBV12-3/TRBV12-4; CDR3nt: TGTGCCAGCAGTTTATCCCACGAGCAGTACTTC; CDR3aa: CASSLSHEQYF
d_gene: -; j_gene: TRBJ1-3; abundance: many; v_gene: TRBV6-5; CDR3nt: TGTGCCAGCCGAGGAGACACGAACTCTGGAAACACCATATATTTT; CDR3aa: CASRGDTNSGNTIYF